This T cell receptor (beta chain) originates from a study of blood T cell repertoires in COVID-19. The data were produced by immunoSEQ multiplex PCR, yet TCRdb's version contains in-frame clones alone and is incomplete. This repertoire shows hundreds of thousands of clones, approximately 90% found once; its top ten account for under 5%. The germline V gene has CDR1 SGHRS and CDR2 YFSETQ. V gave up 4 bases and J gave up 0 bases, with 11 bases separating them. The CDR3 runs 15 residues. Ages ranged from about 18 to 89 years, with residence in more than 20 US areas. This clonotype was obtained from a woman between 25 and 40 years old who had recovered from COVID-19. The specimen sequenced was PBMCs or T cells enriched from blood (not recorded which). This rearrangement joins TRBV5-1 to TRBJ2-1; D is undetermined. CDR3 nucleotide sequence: TGCGCCAGCAGCGAACTACCCAGCTCCTACAATGAGCAGTTCTTC. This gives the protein CASSELPSSYNEQFF.